These 29 T cell receptor beta chains were sequenced from one sample in a study of blood T cell repertoires in COVID-19. TCRdb keeps only in-frame clones here, not all; method: immunoSEQ multiplex PCR. Here the sample spans approximately 200,000 clones, around 90% being singletons. The sample consisted of PBMCs or T cells enriched from blood (not recorded which). Receptors were obtained from a woman aged 30 to 39 who had been exposed to COVID-19.

This chain joins TRBV2 and TRBJ2-1; 8 positions agree with TRBD2. The V gene's germline CDR1 is SNHLY and CDR2 FYNNEI. The CDR3 runs 11 residues. V shed 3 bases, J shed 16 bases, and the junction held 5 bases outside the gene matches. The CDR3 sequence: CASSDERESFF. The CDR3 DNA is TGTGCCAGCAGTGATGAGCGGGAGAGTTTCTTC. The entire variable domain, with the rest obtained from reference TRBV2 and TRBJ2-1, is as follows: EPEVTQTPSHQVTQMGQEVILRCVPISNHLYFYWYRQILGQKVEFLVSFYNNEISEKSEIFDDQFSVERPDGSNFTLKIRSTKLEDSAMYFCASSDERESFFGPGTRLTVL.

The CDR3: CASSSGLAGNDHEQYF. The DNA of the CDR3 is TGTGCCAGCAGTTCCGGACTAGCGGGAAACGACCACGAGCAGTACTTC. V usage is TRBV28 and J usage is TRBJ2-7; 12 nucleotides line up with TRBD2. Germline lookup yields CDR1 MDHEN and CDR2 SYDVKM. The CDR3 has 16 amino acids. The trim removed 4 bases at V and 5 bases at J, leaving 9 bases unmatched.

This clone occurred once. The V and J genes are TRBV6-5 and TRBJ2-7, with 10 bases matching TRBD2. This CDR3 region has 15 residues. V trimming: 6 bases; J trimming: 3 bases; junction bases outside the gene matches: 8. CDR1 is MNHEY, CDR2 SVGAGI, per germline. In DNA, the CDR3 is TGTGCCAGCAGAATCACTAGCGGGAATCGCTACGAGCAGTACTTC. Its protein is CASRITSGNRYEQYF.

This sequence joins TRBV28 and TRBJ2-7; maybe TRBD1 (6 bases). Germline CDR1 reads MDHEN; CDR2 reads SYDVKM. Trimming stripped 7 bases from V and 2 bases from J, with 12 bases between. The CDR3 has 13 residues. CDR3 nucleotides: TGTGCCAGCATGGATAGGGGGACCTACGAGCAGTACTTC. This translates into CASMDRGTYEQYF.

The CDR3 region is CASRKWTGEGTGELFF. The DNA for the CDR3 is TGCGCCAGCCGAAAGTGGACAGGGGAGGGCACCGGGGAGCTGTTTTTT. V gene TRBV5-1 combines with J gene TRBJ2-2, with 9 bases fitting TRBD1. CDR3 size: 16 residues. The germline V gene has CDR1 SGHRS and CDR2 YFSETQ. V dropped 7 bases and J dropped 4; count of bases not matched to a gene: 11. Based on the CDR3 plus reference TRBV5-1 and TRBJ2-2, the full variable domain is KAGVTQTPRYLIKTRGQQVTLSCSPISGHRSVSWYQQTPGQGLQFLFEYFSETQRNKGNFPGRFSGRQFSNSRSEMNVSTLELGDSALYLCASRKWTGEGTGELFFGEGSRLTVL.

In DNA form, the CDR3 reads TGTGCCAGCAGCGTAGATTGGGCGACGGGGACAACTAATGAAAAACTGTTTTTT. Amino acids: CASSVDWATGTTNEKLFF. The chain recombines TRBV9 with TRBJ1-4; D ambiguous. This CDR3 comprises 18 residues. V lost 0 bases to trimming and J lost 0 bases, with 15 bases between them. CDR1 and CDR2 (germline): SGDLS, YYNGEE.

The rearrangement joins TRBV28 to TRBJ2-7; weak D call: TRBD2 (5 bases). The V and J ends lost 9 bases and 3 bases respectively, with 12 bases between them. Germline V gene sequence: CDR1 MDHEN, CDR2 SYDVKM. This CDR3 contains 12 residues. The CDR3 sequence: CASSPGVYEQYF. CDR3 DNA: TGTGCCAGTAGTCCCGGGGTCTACGAGCAGTACTTC.

This clone has just one count. V is TRBV9 and J is TRBJ2-1; D remains unclear. Germline CDR1 and CDR2: SGDLS and YYNGEE. The CDR3 sequence is 11 residues long. V gave up 0 bases and J gave up 8 bases, with 3 bases separating them. Here the CDR3 reads CASSVADEQFF. CDR3 coding DNA: TGTGCCAGCAGCGTAGCGGATGAGCAGTTCTTC.

V usage is TRBV9 and J usage is TRBJ2-1; 10 bases map to TRBD2. V gave up 2 bases and J gave up 0 bases; unmatched junction bases: 5. The length of the CDR3 is 17 residues. The germline gives CDR1 SGDLS, CDR2 YYNGEE. CDR3 in DNA: TGTGCCAGCAGCGTCGGACTAGCGGAAAGCTCCTACAATGAGCAGTTCTTC. It translates to CASSVGLAESSYNEQFF.

This clone was counted between two and nine times. V usage is TRBV6-5 and J usage is TRBJ1-6; the match to TRBD1 covers 7 bases. Unmatched junction bases numbered 1, after V lost 2 bases and J lost 6 bases. The germline V gene has CDR1 MNHEY and CDR2 SVGAGI. The CDR3 sequence is 14 residues long. The chain's CDR3 is CASSYRDSNSPLHF. The CDR3 DNA follows: TGTGCCAGCAGTTACCGGGACAGTAATTCACCCCTCCACTTT.

J is TRBJ1-2 and V is TRBV11-2; tentative D call: TRBD1 (5 bases). Trimming removed 0 bases at V and 8 bases at J, with 10 bases between. Per germline, CDR1 SGHAT and CDR2 FQNNGV. The length of the CDR3 is 13 residues. CDR3 nucleotides: TGTGCCAGCAGCTTAGATTTCGGGGGAGGCTACACCTTC. Translated: CASSLDFGGGYTF.

The chain is built from TRBV25-1 and TRBJ1-6, with 8 bases that match TRBD1. This CDR3 has 14 amino acids. The V segment lost 3 bases and the J segment 14 bases; nucleotides outside the gene matches: 9. Germline V gene data show CDR1 as MGHDK and CDR2 as SYGVNS. The chain's CDR3 is CASSDGTGFHSLHF. CDR3 bases: TGTGCCAGCAGTGACGGGACAGGTTTTCACTCCCTCCACTTT.

V gene TRBV29-1 combines with J gene TRBJ2-1; 8 nucleotides match TRBD2. The V segment lost 0 bases and the J segment 8 bases; nucleotides outside the gene matches: 9. CDR3 size: 15 residues. The V gene's germline CDR1 is SQVTM and CDR2 ANQGSEA. The CDR3 region has the DNA TGCAGCGTTGAAGATATTAGCGGGATTAGGGATGAGCAGTTCTTC. Translation gives CSVEDISGIRDEQFF.

The chain is built from TRBV28 and TRBJ2-7; 8 positions agree with TRBD1. Trimming took 7 bases from V and 3 from J; bases not matched to a gene: 8. This CDR3 spans 14 amino acids. Germline V CDR1 and CDR2: MDHEN, SYDVKM. This CDR3 is CASNSRDRSYEQYF. In nucleotides, the CDR3 is TGTGCCAGCAACTCAAGGGACAGGAGCTACGAGCAGTACTTC.

The sample holds a few counts of this clone. The chain joins TRBV19 to TRBJ2-2; D perhaps matches TRBD1 (6 bases). CDR1 and CDR2 (germline): LNHDA, SQIVND (reference sequence). V lost 5 bases and J 4 bases, leaving 11 bases between the germline ends. The CDR3 extends over 14 amino acids. Here the CDR3 DNA reads TGTGCCAGTAGTCTGGGGGCTGGCACCGGGGAGCTGTTTTTT. Its protein is CASSLGAGTGELFF. The entire variable domain, with the rest obtained from reference TRBV19 and TRBJ2-2, is as follows: DGGITQSPKYLFRKEGQNVTLSCEQNLNHDAMYWYRQDPGQGLRLIYYSQIVNDFQKGDIAEGYSVSREKKESFPLTVTSAQKNPTAFYLCASSLGAGTGELFFGEGSRLTVL.

This sequence joins TRBV4-2 and TRBJ1-1, with 7 bases that match TRBD1. Looked up from germline, CDR1 is LGHNA and CDR2 is YNFKEQ. Trimming cost V 1 base and J 4 bases; bases outside gene matches: 3. This CDR3 comprises 14 residues. The CDR3 spells CASSQVSGGTEAFF. The CDR3 coding sequence is TGTGCCAGCAGCCAAGTATCAGGGGGCACTGAAGCTTTCTTT.

This sequence joins TRBV2 and TRBJ1-6; D gene uncertain. From germline, CDR1 is SNHLY and CDR2 FYNNEI. Trimming shortened V by 5 bases and J by 4 bases, and 12 bases separated the two germline ends. The CDR3 has 15 amino acids. The CDR3 is CASSRVSDYNSPLHF. The CDR3 bases are TGTGCCAGCAGTAGAGTGAGTGATTATAATTCACCCCTCCACTTT. Full variable domain (outside the CDR3, taken from reference TRBV2 and TRBJ1-6): EPEVTQTPSHQVTQMGQEVILRCVPISNHLYFYWYRQILGQKVEFLVSFYNNEISEKSEIFDDQFSVERPDGSNFTLKIRSTKLEDSAMYFCASSRVSDYNSPLHFGNGTRLTVT.

The chain combines TRBV11-1 with TRBJ2-7; perhaps TRBD2 as D (5 bases). Germline V CDR1 and CDR2: SGHAT, FQDESV (reference sequence). The length of the CDR3 is 12 residues. V shed 1 base and J shed 6 bases, with 7 bases lying between them. For the CDR3, the DNA is TGTGCCAGCAGCTTAGGAGGGTCCGAGCAGTACTTC. It specifies CASSLGGSEQYF.

The chain carries TRBV19 and TRBJ2-3; no reliable D call. Trimming removed 4 bases at V and 7 bases at J, with 9 bases between. The length of the CDR3 is 12 residues. Germline V lookup: CDR1 LNHDA, CDR2 SQIVND (reference sequence). This CDR3 is CASSTVSNTQYF. Written as DNA, the CDR3 is TGTGCCAGTAGTACAGTATCGAATACGCAGTATTTT. Full variable domain (rest looked up from reference TRBV19 and TRBJ2-3): DGGITQSPKYLFRKEGQNVTLSCEQNLNHDAMYWYRQDPGQGLRLIYYSQIVNDFQKGDIAEGYSVSREKKESFPLTVTSAQKNPTAFYLCASSTVSNTQYFGPGTRLTVL.

The rearrangement joins TRBV30 to TRBJ1-1; D gene uncertain. Germline CDR1 is GTSNPN and CDR2 is SVGIG (reference sequence). V lost 5 bases, J lost 1 base, and 8 bases lay in between. This CDR3 is built from 12 residues. The CDR3 coding sequence is TGTGCCTGGGCCCGAGGGAACACTGAAGCTTTCTTT. Translated: CAWARGNTEAFF.

The V gene is TRBV27, the J gene TRBJ2-1, with 13 bases fitting TRBD2. The CDR3 runs to 15 residues. V lost 5 bases and J lost 9; bases outside the gene matches: 7. Germline assignment: CDR1 MNHEY and CDR2 SMNVEV (reference sequence). CDR3 DNA sequence: TGTGCCAGCAGTCAACTAGCGGGAGGGCTCTCTGAGCAGTTCTTC. Translated: CASSQLAGGLSEQFF.

This sequence joins TRBV27 and TRBJ2-3, with D possibly being TRBD2 (6 bases). This CDR3 region has 16 residues. Trimming shortened V by 5 bases and J by 6 bases, and 21 bases separated the two germline ends. Looked up from germline, CDR1 is MNHEY and CDR2 is SMNVEV (reference sequence). For the CDR3, the DNA is TGTGCCAGCAGTCCCCTGCCGGGCGACCGGGGGGATACGCAGTATTTT. Amino acids: CASSPLPGDRGDTQYF.

V is TRBV2 and J is TRBJ1-2; possible D gene TRBD1, 6 bases. V lost 9 bases and J lost 4, with 21 bases in between. Germline-derived CDR1 and CDR2 are SNHLY and FYNNEI. The CDR3 runs 15 residues. CDR3 amino acids: CARETGQITVYGYTF. The CDR3 bases are TGTGCCAGGGAAACCGGACAGATCACCGTCTATGGCTACACCTTC. The variable domain in full, with the rest retrieved from reference TRBV2 and TRBJ1-2, is EPEVTQTPSHQVTQMGQEVILRCVPISNHLYFYWYRQILGQKVEFLVSFYNNEISEKSEIFDDQFSVERPDGSNFTLKIRSTKLEDSAMYFCARETGQITVYGYTFGSGTRLTVV.

V is TRBV10-3 and J is TRBJ2-7; D is perhaps TRBD1 (5 bases). CDR3 length equals 13 residues. With 3 bases removed from V and 6 bases from J, the gap between germline ends came to 12 bases. Germline V gives CDR1 ENHRY, CDR2 SYGVKD. The CDR3 here is CAISELQGIEQYF. The CDR3 region has the DNA TGTGCCATCAGTGAACTCCAGGGTATCGAGCAGTACTTC.

This chain connects TRBV30 to TRBJ1-1; D perhaps matches TRBD1 (5 bases). Trimming cost V 3 bases and J 5 bases, with 13 bases left between them. Germline CDR1 is GTSNPN and CDR2 is SVGIG (reference sequence). The CDR3 loop spans 13 amino acids. CDR3 DNA sequence: TGTGCCTGGAGGGGGCCTCCCCGGACTGAAGCTTTCTTT. Translation: CAWRGPPRTEAFF.

The V and J genes are TRBV5-6 and TRBJ1-2, with 10 bases lining up with TRBD1. This CDR3 spans 15 amino acids. The V gene end was trimmed by 4 bases and the J gene end by 4 bases; junction bases not matched to a gene: 7. The V gene's germline CDR1 is SGHDT and CDR2 YYEEEE. In nucleotides, the CDR3 is TGTGCCAGCAGCAACGACAGGGGGCCGCTCTATGGCTACACCTTC. This translates into CASSNDRGPLYGYTF.

V usage is TRBV29-1 and J usage is TRBJ2-7; no clear D. Germline assignment: CDR1 SQVTM and CDR2 ANQGSEA. V was clipped by 3 bases and J by 1 base, with 4 bases between them. The CDR3 loop spans 11 amino acids. This CDR3 reads CSVDTSYEQYF. The CDR3 nucleotides are TGCAGCGTTGACACATCCTACGAGCAGTACTTC.

The chain uses TRBV2 and TRBJ2-6; D perhaps matches TRBD1 (6 bases). Trimming removed 5 bases from V and 0 bases from J, with 8 bases in between. This CDR3 has 15 amino acids. Germline values: CDR1 SNHLY, CDR2 FYNNEI. DNA for the CDR3: TGTGCCAGCAGTTCACAGGGCTCTGGGGCCAACGTCCTGACTTTC. It encodes CASSSQGSGANVLTF.

The chain has TRBV24-1 and TRBJ2-1; a possible D gene is TRBD2 (6 bases). Trimming stripped 4 bases from V and 9 bases from J, with 12 bases between. Germline V gives CDR1 KGHDR, CDR2 SFDVKD. The CDR3 spans 13 residues. CDR3 residues: CATSETFGGEQFF. As DNA, the CDR3 is TGTGCCACCAGTGAGACCTTCGGGGGTGAGCAGTTCTTC.